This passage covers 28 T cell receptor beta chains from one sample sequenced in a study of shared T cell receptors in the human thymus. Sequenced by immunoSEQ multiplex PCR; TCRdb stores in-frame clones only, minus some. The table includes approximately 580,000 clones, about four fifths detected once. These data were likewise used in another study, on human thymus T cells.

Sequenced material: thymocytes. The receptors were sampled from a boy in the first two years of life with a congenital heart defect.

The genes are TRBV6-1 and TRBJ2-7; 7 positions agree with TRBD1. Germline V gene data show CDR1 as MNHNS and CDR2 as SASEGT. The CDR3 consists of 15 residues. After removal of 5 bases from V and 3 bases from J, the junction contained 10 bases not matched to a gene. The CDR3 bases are TGTGCCAGCAGTTCCGGTCCTAACAGGGGCTACGAGCAGTACTTC. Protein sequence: CASSSGPNRGYEQYF.

CDR3 loop: CASSLRTSGNPYQETQYF. CDR3 bases: TGCGCCAGCAGCCTCCGGACTAGCGGGAACCCGTACCAAGAGACCCAGTACTTC. The chain joins TRBV4-3 to TRBJ2-5; 12 nucleotides line up with TRBD2. Germline CDR1 is LGHNA and CDR2 is YSLEER. Trimming at V came to 4 bases and at J to 0 bases, leaving 9 bases not matched to a gene. The CDR3 spans 18 residues.

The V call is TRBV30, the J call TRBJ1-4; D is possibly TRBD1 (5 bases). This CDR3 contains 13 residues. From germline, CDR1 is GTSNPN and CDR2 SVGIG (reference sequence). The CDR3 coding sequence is TGTGGAACCCGGGGGGCAACTAATGAAAAACTGTTTTTT. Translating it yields CGTRGATNEKLFF. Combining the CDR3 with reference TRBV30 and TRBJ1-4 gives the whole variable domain SQTIHQWPATLVQPVGSPLSLECTVEGTSNPNLYWYRQAAGRGLQLLFYSVGIGQISSEVPQNLSASRPQDRQFILSSKKLLLSDSGFYLCGTRGATNEKLFFGSGTQLSVL.

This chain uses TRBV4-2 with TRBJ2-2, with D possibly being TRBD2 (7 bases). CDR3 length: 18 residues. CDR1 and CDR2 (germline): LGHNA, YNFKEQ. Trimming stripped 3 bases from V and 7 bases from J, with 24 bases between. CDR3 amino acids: CASSHSLRGGRRIGELFF. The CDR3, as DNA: TGTGCCAGCAGCCATAGCCTAAGGGGGGGGAGACGTATCGGGGAGCTGTTTTTT.

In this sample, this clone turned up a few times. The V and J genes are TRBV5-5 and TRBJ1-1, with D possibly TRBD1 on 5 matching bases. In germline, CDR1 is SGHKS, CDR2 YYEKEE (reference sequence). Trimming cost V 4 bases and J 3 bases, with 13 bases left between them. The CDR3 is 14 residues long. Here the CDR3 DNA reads TGTGCCAGCAGCCCAGGGTTTAGGGACACTGAAGCTTTCTTT. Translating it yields CASSPGFRDTEAFF. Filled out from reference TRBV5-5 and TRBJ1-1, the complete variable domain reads DAGVTQSPTHLIKTRGQQVTLRCSPISGHKSVSWYQQVLGQGPQFIFQYYEKEERGRGNFPDRFSARQFPNYSSELNVNALLLGDSALYLCASSPGFRDTEAFFGQGTRLTVV.

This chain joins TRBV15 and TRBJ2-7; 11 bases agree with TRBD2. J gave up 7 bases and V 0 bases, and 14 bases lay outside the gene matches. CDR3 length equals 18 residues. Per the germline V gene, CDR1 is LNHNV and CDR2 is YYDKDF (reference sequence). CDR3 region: CATSRDRLASGRIWEQYF. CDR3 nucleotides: TGTGCCACCAGCAGAGATCGACTGGCTAGCGGGAGGATATGGGAGCAGTACTTC.

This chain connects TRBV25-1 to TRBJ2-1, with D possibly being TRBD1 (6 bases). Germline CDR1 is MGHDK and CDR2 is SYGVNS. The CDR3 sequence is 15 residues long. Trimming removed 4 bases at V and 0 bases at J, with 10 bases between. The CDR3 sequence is CASSGIGGSYNEQFF. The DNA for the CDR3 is TGTGCCAGCAGTGGAATAGGGGGCTCCTACAATGAGCAGTTCTTC.

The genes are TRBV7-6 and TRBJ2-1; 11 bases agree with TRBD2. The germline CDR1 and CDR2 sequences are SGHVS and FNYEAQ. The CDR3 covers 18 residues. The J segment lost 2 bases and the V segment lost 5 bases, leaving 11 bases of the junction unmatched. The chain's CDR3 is CASSTRTSGLLTYNEQFF. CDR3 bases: TGTGCCAGCAGCACCCGGACTAGCGGGCTTTTAACCTACAATGAGCAGTTCTTC.

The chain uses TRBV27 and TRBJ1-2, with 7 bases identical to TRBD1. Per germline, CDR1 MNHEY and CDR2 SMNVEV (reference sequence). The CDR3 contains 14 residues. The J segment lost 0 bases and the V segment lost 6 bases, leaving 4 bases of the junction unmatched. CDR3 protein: CASRGDSPNYGYTF. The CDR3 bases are TGTGCCAGCAGAGGGGACAGTCCTAACTATGGCTACACCTTC.

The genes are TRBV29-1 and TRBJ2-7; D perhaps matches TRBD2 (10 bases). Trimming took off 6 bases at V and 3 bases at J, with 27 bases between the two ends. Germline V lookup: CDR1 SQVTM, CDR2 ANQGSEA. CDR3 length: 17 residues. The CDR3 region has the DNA TGCAGCGTGGCGGGACAGGGTTTGAGGACTAGCGGCTACGAGCAGTACTTC. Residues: CSVAGQGLRTSGYEQYF.

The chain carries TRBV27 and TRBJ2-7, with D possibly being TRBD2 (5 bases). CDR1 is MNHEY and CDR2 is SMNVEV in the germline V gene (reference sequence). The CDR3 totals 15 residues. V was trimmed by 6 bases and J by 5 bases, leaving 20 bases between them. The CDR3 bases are TGTGCCAGCAGCCCGGCCGGCCGGGGTCGCCACGAGCAGTACTTC. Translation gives CASSPAGRGRHEQYF.

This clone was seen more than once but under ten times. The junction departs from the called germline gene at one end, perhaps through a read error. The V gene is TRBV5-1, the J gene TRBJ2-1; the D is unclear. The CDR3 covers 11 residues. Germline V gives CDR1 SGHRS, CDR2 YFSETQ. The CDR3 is CAGSSYNEQFF. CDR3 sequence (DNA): TGCGCCGGCAGTAGCTACAATGAGCAGTTCTTC.

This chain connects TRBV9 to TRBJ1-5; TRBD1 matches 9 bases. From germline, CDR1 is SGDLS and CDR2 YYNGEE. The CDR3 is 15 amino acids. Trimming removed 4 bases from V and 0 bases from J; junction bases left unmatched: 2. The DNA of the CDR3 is TGTGCCAGCAGCCCGGGACAGGGTAGCAATCAGCCCCAGCATTTT. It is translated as CASSPGQGSNQPQHF.

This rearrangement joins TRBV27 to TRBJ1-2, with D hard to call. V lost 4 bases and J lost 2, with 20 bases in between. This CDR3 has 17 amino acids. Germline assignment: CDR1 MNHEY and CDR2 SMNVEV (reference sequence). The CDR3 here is CASSSKHPRGLNYGYTF. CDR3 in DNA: TGTGCCAGCAGTTCGAAGCATCCCCGAGGACTGAACTATGGCTACACCTTC.

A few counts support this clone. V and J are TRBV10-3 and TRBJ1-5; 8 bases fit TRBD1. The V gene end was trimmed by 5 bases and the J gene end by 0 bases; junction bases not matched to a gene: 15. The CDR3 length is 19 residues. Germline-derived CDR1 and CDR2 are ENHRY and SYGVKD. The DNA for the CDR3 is TGTGCCATCAGTTCCACGAGGACAGGGACCCATTTTAGCAATCAGCCCCAGCATTTT. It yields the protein CAISSTRTGTHFSNQPQHF.

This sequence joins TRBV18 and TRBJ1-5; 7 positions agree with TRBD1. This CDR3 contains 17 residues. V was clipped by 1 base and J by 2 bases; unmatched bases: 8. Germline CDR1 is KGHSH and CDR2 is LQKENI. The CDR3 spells CASSPHPVRGGNQPQHF. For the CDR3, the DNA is TGTGCCAGCTCACCACACCCTGTCAGGGGGGGCAATCAGCCCCAGCATTTT.

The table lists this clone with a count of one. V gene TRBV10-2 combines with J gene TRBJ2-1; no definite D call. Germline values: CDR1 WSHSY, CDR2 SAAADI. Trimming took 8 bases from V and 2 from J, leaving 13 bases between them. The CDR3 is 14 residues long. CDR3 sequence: CASLERSAYNEQFF. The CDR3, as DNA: TGCGCCAGCCTGGAAAGAAGCGCCTACAATGAGCAGTTCTTC.

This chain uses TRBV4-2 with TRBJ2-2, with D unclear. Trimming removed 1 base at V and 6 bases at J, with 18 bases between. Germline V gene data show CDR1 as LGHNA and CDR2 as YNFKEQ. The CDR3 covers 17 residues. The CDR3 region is CASSQAVSPAWAGELFF. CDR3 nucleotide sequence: TGTGCCAGCAGCCAAGCAGTATCCCCAGCGTGGGCCGGGGAGCTGTTTTTT.

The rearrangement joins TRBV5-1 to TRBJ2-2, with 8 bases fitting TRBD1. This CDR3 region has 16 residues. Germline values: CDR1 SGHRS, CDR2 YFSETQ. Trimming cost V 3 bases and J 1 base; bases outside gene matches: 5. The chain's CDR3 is CASSSEQGGNTGELFF. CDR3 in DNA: TGCGCCAGCAGCTCGGAACAGGGGGGGAACACCGGGGAGCTGTTTTTT.

The CDR3 reads CASSSLLYGTESSLEQYF. DNA of the CDR3: TGTGCCAGCAGCTCCCTCTTGTATGGGACAGAAAGTTCTTTGGAGCAGTACTTC. This sequence joins TRBV11-1 and TRBJ2-7, with TRBD1 matching 7 bases. Germline lookup yields CDR1 SGHAT and CDR2 FQDESV (reference sequence). The CDR3 runs to 18 residues. J gave up 7 bases and V 4 bases, and 22 bases lay outside the gene matches.

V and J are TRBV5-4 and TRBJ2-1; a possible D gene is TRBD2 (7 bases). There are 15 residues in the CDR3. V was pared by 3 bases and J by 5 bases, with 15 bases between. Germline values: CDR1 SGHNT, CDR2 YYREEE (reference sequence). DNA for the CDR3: TGTGCCAGCAGCTGGGGGGGGCACAAAAACAATGAGCAGTTCTTC. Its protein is CASSWGGHKNNEQFF.

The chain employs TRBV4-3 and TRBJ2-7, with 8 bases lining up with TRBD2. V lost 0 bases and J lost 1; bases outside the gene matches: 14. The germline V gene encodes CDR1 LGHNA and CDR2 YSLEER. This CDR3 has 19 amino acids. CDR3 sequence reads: CASSQEVPGLGPSSYEQYF. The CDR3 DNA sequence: TGCGCCAGCAGCCAAGAGGTTCCGGGACTAGGGCCCTCTTCCTACGAGCAGTACTTC.

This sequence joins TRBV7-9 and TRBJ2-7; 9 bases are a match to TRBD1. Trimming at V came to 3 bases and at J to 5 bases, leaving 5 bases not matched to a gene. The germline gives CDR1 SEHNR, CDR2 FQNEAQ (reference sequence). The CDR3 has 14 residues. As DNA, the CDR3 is TGTGCCAGCAGCTTGGGGACAGGGACCCACGAGCAGTACTTC. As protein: CASSLGTGTHEQYF.

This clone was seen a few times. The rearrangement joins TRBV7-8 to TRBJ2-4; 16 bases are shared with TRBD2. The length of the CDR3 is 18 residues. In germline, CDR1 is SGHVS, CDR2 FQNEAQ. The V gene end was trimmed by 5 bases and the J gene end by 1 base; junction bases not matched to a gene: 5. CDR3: CASSPGLAGGGAKNIQYF. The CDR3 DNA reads TGTGCCAGCAGCCCGGGACTAGCGGGAGGGGGGGCCAAAAACATTCAGTACTTC.

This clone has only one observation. Here the CDR3 reads CANVPSGNTDTQYF. As DNA, the CDR3 is TGTGCCAACGTCCCGTCGGGAAACACAGATACGCAGTATTTT. The rearrangement uses TRBV6-4 and TRBJ2-3, with D possibly matching TRBD2 (5 bases). Trimming took off 10 bases at V and 2 bases at J, with 16 bases between the two ends. The CDR3 consists of 14 residues. Germline V gives CDR1 MRHNA, CDR2 SNTAGT.

The CDR3 here is CASSLVRDRGRDFNQPQHF. The CDR3 DNA reads TGTGCCAGCAGCTTGGTCAGGGACAGGGGAAGGGATTTCAATCAGCCCCAGCATTTT. The V gene is TRBV5-6, the J gene TRBJ1-5; 10 bases are a match to TRBD1. CDR1 and CDR2 from the germline V gene are SGHDT and YYEEEE. The CDR3 spans 19 residues. With 0 bases clipped from V and 3 bases from J, the junction kept 12 bases outside the gene matches.

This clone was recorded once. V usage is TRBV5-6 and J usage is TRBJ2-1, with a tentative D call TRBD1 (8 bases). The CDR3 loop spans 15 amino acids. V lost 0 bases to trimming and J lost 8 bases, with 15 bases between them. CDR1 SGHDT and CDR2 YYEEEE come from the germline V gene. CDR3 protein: CASSLEGGGQDEQFF. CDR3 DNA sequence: TGTGCCAGCAGCTTGGAGGGGGGGGGACAGGATGAGCAGTTCTTC.

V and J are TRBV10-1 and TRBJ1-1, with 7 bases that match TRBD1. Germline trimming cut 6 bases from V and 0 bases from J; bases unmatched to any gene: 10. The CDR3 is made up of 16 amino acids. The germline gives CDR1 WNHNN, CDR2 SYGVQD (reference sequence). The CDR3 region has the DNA TGCGCCAGCAGGGCGCGCGACAGGGCGGTGAACACTGAAGCTTTCTTT. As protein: CASRARDRAVNTEAFF.